A selection of T cell receptor beta chains follows, all from one sample in a study of beta chain features in type 1 diabetes. The data were produced by immunoSEQ multiplex PCR, yet TCRdb's version contains in-frame clones alone and is incomplete. Counted here are under 90,000 clones, 30% to 40% occurring once; the ten biggest clones make up 0.35% to 0.45%. The sample consisted of stem cell memory CD4+ T cells from blood. These receptors came from a woman between 18 and 30 years old in good health. Both conserved end residues are part of each CDR3. A D gene is named only where the DNA matches it firmly. The size field is filled for only some rows; it gives once, few, many or a size class.

v_gene	j_gene	abundance	d_gene	CDR3nt	CDR3aa
TRBV30	TRBJ1-2	few	NA	TGTGCCTGGAGTAGGAACAGGTTCCTTGGGGGCTACACCTTC	CAWSRNRFLGGYTF
TRBV9	TRBJ2-7	NA	NA	TGTGCCAGCAGCGTAGGGGCAGGGCATACCTACGAGCAGTACTTC	CASSVGAGHTYEQYF
TRBV5-1	TRBJ2-7	few	TRBD1	TGCGCCAGCAATCTTCTGGACAGGGGAAGCGAGCAGTACTTC	CASNLLDRGSEQYF
TRBV5-1	TRBJ2-1	few	TRBD1	TGCGCCAGCAGCTTACAGGACAGGAGCAATGAGCAGTTCTTC	CASSLQDRSNEQFF
TRBV5-1	TRBJ2-6	NA	TRBD1	TGCGCCAGCAGCTCCCGGACAGGGAGTTCTGGGGCCAACGTCCTGACTTTC	CASSSRTGSSGANVLTF
TRBV10-3	TRBJ2-1	NA	NA	TGTGCCATCAGTGCACGCGACAGCCTCCATGAGCAGTTCTTC	CAISARDSLHEQFF
TRBV5-4	TRBJ2-3	NA	TRBD2	TGTGCCAGCAGCTTGCGGGCGGGAGTTGGCACAGATACGCAGTATTTT	CASSLRAGVGTDTQYF
TRBV6-1	TRBJ1-2	few	NA	TGTGCCAGCAGTGACTCCGGGACAACCAACTATGGCTACACCTTC	CASSDSGTTNYGYTF
TRBV6-1	TRBJ2-1	few	NA	TGTGCCAGCAGACCCACTAGTACCCATGAGCAGTTCTTC	CASRPTSTHEQFF
TRBV7-2	TRBJ2-7	few	TRBD1	TGTGCCAGCAGCCCGGACAGGGGTTGGTCCTACGAGCAGTACTTC	CASSPDRGWSYEQYF
TRBV7-2	TRBJ1-2	few	NA	TGTGCCAGCAGCCCACCTCGTCGGGAAGGCTACACCTTC	CASSPPRREGYTF
TRBV6-1	TRBJ1-1	NA	NA	TGTGCCAGCAGTAATGACGGAGGGGACACTGAAGCTTTCTTT	CASSNDGGDTEAFF
TRBV4-2	TRBJ2-7	few	TRBD1	TGTGCCAGCAGGGACTTTGTTGGACAGGGCGTCCACGAGCAGTACTTC	CASRDFVGQGVHEQYF
TRBV4-1	TRBJ2-2	few	NA	TGCGCCAGCAGCCGCCGAGATGAAACCGGGGAGCTGTTTTTT	CASSRRDETGELFF
TRBV27	TRBJ2-1	NA	NA	TGTGCCAGAGGGGGGGTCAGGGACTACAATGAGCAGTTCTTC	CARGGVRDYNEQFF